This section outlines one T cell receptor beta chain sequence together with its context. Its antigen remains unknown. The PCR made use of 60 Vbeta and 13 Jbeta primers. Sequencing used immunoSEQ multiplex PCR; TCRdb keeps in-frame clones, though not all of them. Of around 100,000 clones listed, 70% to 80% were seen once; the top ten hold around 17%. The CDR3 runs 15 residues. In germline, CDR1 is SGHNT, CDR2 YYREEE (reference sequence). Unmatched junction bases numbered 12, after V lost 3 bases and J lost 10 bases. These data come from a study of cytomegalovirus exposure and HLA in healthy donors. Study outcomes and limitations: In an earlier analysis, about 90% or about 30%: the productive usage of most TCR beta V segments. The records held CMV serostatus as the only immune exposure information. Later on, analysis showed that most CMV-associated TCR beta chains appeared to be HLA-restricted.

The receptor was isolated from a woman aged 60-75 years in good health and CMV-seropositive. The chain carries TRBV5-4 and TRBJ1-1, with 10 bases aligning to TRBD1. Material: PBMCs. DNA of the CDR3: TGTGCCAGCAGCTCCGACCTGACAGGGGGCGATACAGCTTTCTTT. Translating gives CASSSDLTGGDTAFF.